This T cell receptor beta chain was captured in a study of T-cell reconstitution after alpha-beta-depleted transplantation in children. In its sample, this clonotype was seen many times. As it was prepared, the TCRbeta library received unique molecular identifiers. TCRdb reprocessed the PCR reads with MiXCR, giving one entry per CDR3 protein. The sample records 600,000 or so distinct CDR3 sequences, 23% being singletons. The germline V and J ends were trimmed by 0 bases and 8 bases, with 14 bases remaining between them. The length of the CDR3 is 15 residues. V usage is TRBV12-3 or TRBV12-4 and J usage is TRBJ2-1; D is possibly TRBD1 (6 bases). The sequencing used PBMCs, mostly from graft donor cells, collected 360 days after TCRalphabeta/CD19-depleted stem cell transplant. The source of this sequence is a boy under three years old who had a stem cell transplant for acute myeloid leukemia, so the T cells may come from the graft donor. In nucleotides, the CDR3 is TGTGCCAGCAGTTTAGCGGGGGCCCTCCGGCATGAGCAGTTCTTC. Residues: CASSLAGALRHEQFF.